This record concerns one TCR beta chain sequence. These data come from a study of blood T cell repertoires in COVID-19. Study in general: PBMCs, B-cell-depleted T cells, or T cells were the source of the cDNA or gDNA that made up the material.

The germline V gene encodes CDR1 LGHDT and CDR2 YNNKEL (reference sequence). CDR3 length: 18 amino acids. V was clipped by 1 base and J by 0 bases; unmatched bases: 7. Assignments of participants to cohorts depended upon their own reported clinical history. What the recovered Cohort 3 donors had was two negative PCRs, clearance, or symptom resolution. Original analysis: Estimates of nucleated cell counts were drawn from the amplification of reference gene primers. The table came from immunoSEQ multiplex PCR; TCRdb's copy has only in-frame clones and leaves some out. V and J calls and clone size are copied from that table; D and trimming were computed from the DNA. The profile shows roughly 330,000 clones, more than 70% of them singletons.

Sequencing was performed on PBMCs or T cells enriched from blood (not recorded which). The source is a woman aged 30 to 39 who had recovered from COVID-19. The chain combines TRBV3-1 (or the pseudogene TRBV3-2) with TRBJ1-1; TRBD1 aligns across 11 bases. This CDR3 is CASSQAGTGGLLNTEAFF. The CDR3 DNA is TGTGCCAGCAGCCAAGCCGGGACAGGGGGGCTTCTGAACACTGAAGCTTTCTTT.